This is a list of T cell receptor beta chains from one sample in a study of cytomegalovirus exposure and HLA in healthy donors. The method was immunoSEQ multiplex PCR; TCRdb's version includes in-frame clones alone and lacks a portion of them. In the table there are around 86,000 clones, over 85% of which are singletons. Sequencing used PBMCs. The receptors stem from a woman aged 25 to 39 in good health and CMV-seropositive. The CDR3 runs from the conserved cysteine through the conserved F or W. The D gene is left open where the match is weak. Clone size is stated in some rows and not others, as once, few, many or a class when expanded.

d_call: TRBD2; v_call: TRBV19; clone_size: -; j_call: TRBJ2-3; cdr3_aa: CASSMAAGGPDTQYF; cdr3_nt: TGTGCCAGTAGTATGGCGGCGGGAGGGCCTGATACGCAGTATTTT
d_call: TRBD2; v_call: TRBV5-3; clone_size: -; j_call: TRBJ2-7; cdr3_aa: CAQNSAGGLTYEQYF; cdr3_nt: TGTGCTCAGAACTCGGCGGGAGGCCTTACCTACGAGCAGTACTTC
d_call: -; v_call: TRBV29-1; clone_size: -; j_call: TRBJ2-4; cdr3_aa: CSVKVGQAKNIQYF; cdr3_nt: TGCAGCGTTAAGGTGGGGCAGGCCAAAAACATTCAGTACTTC
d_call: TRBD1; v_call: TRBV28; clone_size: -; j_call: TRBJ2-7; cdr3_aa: CASSLPGTGAYEQYF; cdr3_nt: TGTGCCAGCAGTTTACCCGGGACAGGGGCGTACGAGCAGTACTTC
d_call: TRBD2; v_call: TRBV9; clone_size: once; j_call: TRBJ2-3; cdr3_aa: CASSVGGGLAGGPTDTQYF; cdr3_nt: TGTGCCAGCAGCGTAGGGGGAGGACTAGCGGGAGGGCCCACAGATACGCAGTATTTT
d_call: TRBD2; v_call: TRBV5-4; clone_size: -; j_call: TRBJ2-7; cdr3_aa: CASSLSSGSSYEQYF; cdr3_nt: TGTGCCAGCAGCTTGTCTAGCGGAAGCTCCTACGAGCAGTACTTC
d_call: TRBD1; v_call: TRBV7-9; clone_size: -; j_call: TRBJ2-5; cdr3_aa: CASSSGQEQETQYF; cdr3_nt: TGTGCCAGCAGCTCCGGACAGGAGCAAGAGACCCAGTACTTC
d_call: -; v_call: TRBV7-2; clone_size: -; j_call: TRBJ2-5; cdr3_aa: CASRDSGDETQYF; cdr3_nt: TGTGCCAGCAGGGACTCTGGCGATGAGACCCAGTACTTC
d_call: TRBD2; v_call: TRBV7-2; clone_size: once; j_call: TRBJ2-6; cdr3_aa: CASVGLAGMANVLTF; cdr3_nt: TGTGCCAGCGTGGGGCTAGCGGGAATGGCCAACGTCCTGACTTTC
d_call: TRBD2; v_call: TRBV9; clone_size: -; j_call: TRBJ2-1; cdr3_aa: CASSLGTSELNEQFF; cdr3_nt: TGTGCCAGCAGCCTCGGGACTAGCGAACTCAATGAGCAGTTCTTC